This T cell receptor (beta chain) derives from a study of OX40 agonist ivuxolimab in advanced cancers. Turning to the study itself: Treatment of patients was with ivuxolimab, an agonistic anti-OX40 (CD134) antibody. The dose-escalation cohort was roughly 83% male, with a mean age of approximately 62 years, ranging about 23 to 80.

Whole-study findings and limits: Expanded clones tended on average to be more numerous among CD8+ T cells than CD4+. The CD4+ and CD8+ T cells in the blood had expanded clonally by week 6 at 0.1 to 3.0 mg/kg.

The method was immunoSEQ multiplex PCR; TCRdb's version includes in-frame clones alone and lacks a portion of them. This table has fewer than 25,000 clones, about four fifths appearing once. As to this clone: The antigen is not known.

The length of the CDR3 is 13 residues. Germline assignment: CDR1 MNHEY and CDR2 SVGAGI. The V and J ends lost 6 bases and 3 bases respectively, with 9 bases between them. The rearrangement uses TRBV6-5 and TRBJ2-1; D might be TRBD2 (6 bases). The specimen comprised CD4+ or CD8+ T cells sorted from blood, sampled in a trial of the OX40 agonist ivuxolimab. This clonotype was sampled from an adult with an advanced solid tumor such as melanoma, head and neck, liver or kidney cancer. The CDR3 nucleotides read TGTGCCAGCAGCCCCGGGGGCTACAATGAGCAGTTCTTC. Translation gives CASSPGGYNEQFF.